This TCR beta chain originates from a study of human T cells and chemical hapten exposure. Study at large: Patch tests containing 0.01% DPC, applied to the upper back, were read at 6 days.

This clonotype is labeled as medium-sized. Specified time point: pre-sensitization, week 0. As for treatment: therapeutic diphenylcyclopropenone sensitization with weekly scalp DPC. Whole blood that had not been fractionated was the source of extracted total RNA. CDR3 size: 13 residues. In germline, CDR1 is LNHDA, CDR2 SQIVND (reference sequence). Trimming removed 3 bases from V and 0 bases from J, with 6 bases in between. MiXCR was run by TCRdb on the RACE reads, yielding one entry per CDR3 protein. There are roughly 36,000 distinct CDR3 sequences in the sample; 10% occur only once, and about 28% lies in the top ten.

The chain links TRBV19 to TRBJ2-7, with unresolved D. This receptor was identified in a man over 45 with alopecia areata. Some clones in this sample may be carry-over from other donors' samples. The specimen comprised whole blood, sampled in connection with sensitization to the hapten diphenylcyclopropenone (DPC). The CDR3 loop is CASSMESSYEQYF. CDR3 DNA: TGTGCCAGTAGTATGGAGTCCTCCTACGAGCAGTACTTC.